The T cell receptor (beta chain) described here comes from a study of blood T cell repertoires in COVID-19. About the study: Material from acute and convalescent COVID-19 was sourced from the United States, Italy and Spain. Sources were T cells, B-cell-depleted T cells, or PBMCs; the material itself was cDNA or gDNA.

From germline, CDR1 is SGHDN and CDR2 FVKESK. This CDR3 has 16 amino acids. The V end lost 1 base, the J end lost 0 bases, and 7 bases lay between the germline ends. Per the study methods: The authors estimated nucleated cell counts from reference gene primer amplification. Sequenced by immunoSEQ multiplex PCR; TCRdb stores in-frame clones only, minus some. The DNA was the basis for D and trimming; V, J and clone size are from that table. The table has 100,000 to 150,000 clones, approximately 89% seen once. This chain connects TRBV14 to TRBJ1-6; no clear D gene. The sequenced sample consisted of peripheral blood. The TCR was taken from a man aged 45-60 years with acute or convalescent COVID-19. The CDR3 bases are TGTGCCAGCAGCCAAGTTTCAGGCTCCTATAATTCACCCCTCCACTTT. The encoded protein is CASSQVSGSYNSPLHF. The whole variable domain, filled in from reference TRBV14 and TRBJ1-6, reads EAGVTQFPSHSVIEKGQTVTLRCDPISGHDNLYWYRRVMGKEIKFLLHFVKESKQDESGMPNNRFLAERTGGTYSTLKVQPAELEDSGVYFCASSQVSGSYNSPLHFGNGTRLTVT.